This is a list of T cell receptor beta chains from one sample in a study of cytomegalovirus exposure and HLA in healthy donors. Some clones are missing from TCRdb's copy, which holds only in-frame ones; the method was immunoSEQ multiplex PCR. The data hold under 200,000 clones, with 60% to 80% observed a single time. Sequencing used PBMCs. The source is a middle-aged man in good health and CMV-seropositive. CDR3s include the opening cysteine and the closing phenylalanine or tryptophan. D genes are given only for firm matches. Rows may omit the clone size; those that give it use once, few, many or a size class.

D: TRBD2
size: -
length: 16
V: TRBV7-2
J: TRBJ2-1
DNA: TGTGCCAGCAGCGTTTTGTTAGCGGGGGGGCCTATTTTGCAGTTCTTC
CDR3: CASSVLLAGGPILQFF

D: -
size: once
length: 16
V: TRBV18
J: TRBJ1-5
DNA: TGTGCCAGCTCACTCCAAGCTACAGGGATCGGTCAGCCCCAGCATTTT
CDR3: CASSLQATGIGQPQHF

D: -
size: -
length: 15
V: TRBV6-5
J: TRBJ1-5
DNA: TGTGCCAGCAGGCAGGCCGGGGGTGGCAATCAGCCCCAGCATTTT
CDR3: CASRQAGGGNQPQHF

D: -
size: -
length: 14
V: TRBV6-5
J: TRBJ1-4
DNA: TGTGCCAGCAAACCCCGACAGGATAATGAAAAACTGTTTTTT
CDR3: CASKPRQDNEKLFF

D: TRBD1
size: -
length: 14
V: TRBV7-2
J: TRBJ2-7
DNA: TGTGCCAGCAGTCAGAGGACAGGGCAGGGCGAGCAGTACTTC
CDR3: CASSQRTGQGEQYF

D: TRBD1
size: -
length: 17
V: TRBV5-1
J: TRBJ1-1
DNA: TGCGCCAGCAGCACACAGACCGGGACAGGGGAGGGCACTGAAGCTTTCTTT
CDR3: CASSTQTGTGEGTEAFF

D: TRBD2
size: -
length: 16
V: TRBV5-1
J: TRBJ2-7
DNA: TGCGCCAGCAGCACACAACTAGCGGGGAGCTCCTACGAGCAGTACTTC
CDR3: CASSTQLAGSSYEQYF

D: -
size: -
length: 17
V: TRBV27
J: TRBJ1-2
DNA: TGTGCCAGCAGAAGTCCCCGCCAGGGGAAAGCTAACTATGGCTACACCTTC
CDR3: CASRSPRQGKANYGYTF

D: TRBD1
size: few
length: 14
V: TRBV28
J: TRBJ1-5
DNA: TGTGCCAGCAGCCAAGGGGGCAGCGGGCAGCCCCAGCATTTT
CDR3: CASSQGGSGQPQHF

D: TRBD2
size: -
length: 18
V: TRBV27
J: TRBJ2-7
DNA: TGTGCCAGCAGATCTCCACAGGGTCTAGCGGGGGTATCCTACGAGCAGTACTTC
CDR3: CASRSPQGLAGVSYEQYF

D: TRBD1
size: -
length: 13
V: TRBV5-1
J: TRBJ1-1
DNA: TGCGCCAGCAGCGGACAGGGCGGGACTGAAGTTTTCTTT
CDR3: CASSGQGGTEVFF

D: -
size: -
length: 13
V: TRBV28
J: TRBJ1-6
DNA: TGTGCCAGCAGCCTCGACAGGATGGGACCCCTCCACTTT
CDR3: CASSLDRMGPLHF

D: -
size: once
length: 18
V: TRBV7-9
J: TRBJ1-2
DNA: TGTGCCAGCAGCTTTCTGGGAGGAGCGGTGGAGAACAACTATGGCTACACCTTC
CDR3: CASSFLGGAVENNYGYTF

D: TRBD1
size: -
length: 17
V: TRBV15
J: TRBJ1-2
DNA: TGTGCCACCAGCAGGGGGAGACAGGGGCCTGTAGTGCGTGGCTACACCTTC
CDR3: CATSRGRQGPVVRGYTF

D: -
size: -
length: 13
V: TRBV12-5
J: TRBJ2-2
DNA: TGTGCTAGTGGTTCGAGTTTGACCGGGGAGCTGTTTTTT
CDR3: CASGSSLTGELFF

D: TRBD1
size: -
length: 15
V: TRBV2
J: TRBJ2-1
DNA: TGTGCCAGCAGATTGACAGGGGGTTCCTACAATGAGCAGTTCTTC
CDR3: CASRLTGGSYNEQFF

D: -
size: -
length: 16
V: TRBV10-3
J: TRBJ1-2
DNA: TGTGCCATCAGTGAATCGGCGTGGGCAGGGCTAAGTGGCTACACCTTC
CDR3: CAISESAWAGLSGYTF

D: TRBD1
size: -
length: 19
V: TRBV14
J: TRBJ2-5
DNA: TGTGCCAGCAGCCAATCGGGCTCTCGGGACAGGGGCGCAGGGGAGACCCAGTACTTC
CDR3: CASSQSGSRDRGAGETQYF

D: -
size: -
length: 13
V: TRBV11-2
J: TRBJ1-2
DNA: TGTGCCAGCAGCTTAGGGGGGGAGCATGGCTACACCTTC
CDR3: CASSLGGEHGYTF

D: TRBD1
size: -
length: 12
V: TRBV6-1
J: TRBJ1-1
DNA: TGTGCCAGCAGCCTTCAGGGGGCTAAAGCTTTCTTT
CDR3: CASSLQGAKAFF

D: -
size: few
length: 13
V: TRBV11-2
J: TRBJ1-1
DNA: TGTGCCAGCAGTCAACAGGGAAACACTGAAGCTTTCTTT
CDR3: CASSQQGNTEAFF

D: TRBD1
size: -
length: 16
V: TRBV7-8
J: TRBJ1-2
DNA: TGTGCCAGCAGCTTAGCGATAACCAGGGGGAACTATGGCTACACCTTC
CDR3: CASSLAITRGNYGYTF

D: -
size: -
length: 15
V: TRBV7-2
J: TRBJ2-7
DNA: TGTGCCAGCAGCTCCTCCCAGGGGGGCTCCTACGAGCAGTACTTC
CDR3: CASSSSQGGSYEQYF

D: -
size: -
length: 14
V: TRBV11-2
J: TRBJ1-2
DNA: TGTGCCAGCAGCCTACAGGAGCGGGACTATGGCTACACCTTC
CDR3: CASSLQERDYGYTF

D: -
size: -
length: 12
V: TRBV5-1
J: TRBJ2-3
DNA: TGCGCCAGCAGCTTGCTTTCAGATACGCAGTATTTT
CDR3: CASSLLSDTQYF

D: TRBD1
size: -
length: 13
V: TRBV19
J: TRBJ1-3
DNA: TGTGCCAGTAAACAGGGGGATGGAAACACCATATATTTT
CDR3: CASKQGDGNTIYF

D: TRBD1
size: -
length: 12
V: TRBV28
J: TRBJ1-1
DNA: TGTGCCAGCAGGCGCCCAGGGGGCGCGGCTTTCTTT
CDR3: CASRRPGGAAFF

D: TRBD1
size: -
length: 15
V: TRBV7-8
J: TRBJ1-5
DNA: TGTGCCAGCAGCCGGACAGGCTATAGCAATCAGCCCCAGCATTTT
CDR3: CASSRTGYSNQPQHF

D: -
size: -
length: 13
V: TRBV5-6
J: TRBJ2-5
DNA: TGTGCCAGCACCCCGGACAGTGAAGAGACCCAGTACTTC
CDR3: CASTPDSEETQYF

D: TRBD1
size: -
length: 15
V: TRBV19
J: TRBJ1-2
DNA: TGTGCCAGTAGAACCGGGACAGGGGGCCTCTATGGCTACACCTTC
CDR3: CASRTGTGGLYGYTF

D: TRBD1
size: -
length: 16
V: TRBV5-6
J: TRBJ2-3
DNA: TGTGCCAGCAGCTTGAGGACAGGGGTCGTCGGAGATACGCAGTATTTT
CDR3: CASSLRTGVVGDTQYF

D: -
size: once
length: 15
V: TRBV6-5
J: TRBJ1-1
DNA: TGTGCCAGCAGTTACCTTCCGACACCCAACACTGAAGCTTTCTTT
CDR3: CASSYLPTPNTEAFF

D: -
size: -
length: 13
V: TRBV28
J: TRBJ2-2
DNA: TGTGCCAGCAGTTTTGGGGGCGAGGGGGAGCTGTTTTTT
CDR3: CASSFGGEGELFF

D: -
size: -
length: 14
V: TRBV4-1
J: TRBJ1-1
DNA: TGCGCCAGCAGCCCGGGACTTTTGAACACTGAAGCTTTCTTT
CDR3: CASSPGLLNTEAFF

D: -
size: -
length: 14
V: TRBV29-1
J: TRBJ2-6
DNA: TGCAGCGCTCCCGTTAACTCTGGGGCCAACGTCCTGACTTTC
CDR3: CSAPVNSGANVLTF

D: -
size: -
length: 13
V: TRBV11-2
J: TRBJ2-5
DNA: TGTGCCAGCAGCTTGGAGCTCAGAGAGACCCAGTACTTC
CDR3: CASSLELRETQYF

D: TRBD1
size: -
length: 13
V: TRBV29-1
J: TRBJ1-2
DNA: TGCAGCGTTGAATTGGCCAGGGGGCATGGCTACACCTTC
CDR3: CSVELARGHGYTF

D: -
size: -
length: 12
V: TRBV2
J: TRBJ2-5
DNA: TGTGCCAGTCTACGGTTTCAAGAGACCCAGTACTTC
CDR3: CASLRFQETQYF

D: -
size: -
length: 12
V: TRBV2
J: TRBJ2-7
DNA: TGTGCCAGCAATACACAATCCTACGAGCAGTACTTC
CDR3: CASNTQSYEQYF

D: -
size: -
length: 15
V: TRBV28
J: TRBJ1-2
DNA: TGTGCCAGCAGTTTAGCCCTCTTACAGGGCGGTGGCTACACCTTC
CDR3: CASSLALLQGGGYTF